The rows below give T cell receptor beta chains drawn from one sample of a study of blood T cells in healthy people across ages. TCRdb re-derived calls from the 5' RACE reads in MiXCR, one entry per CDR3 protein. Of 1,100,000 or so distinct CDR3 sequences in the sample, around 43% are singletons; the top ten hold over 15%. Material: blood. These receptors were taken from a woman in her fifties or sixties in good health. The CDR3 runs from the conserved cysteine through the conserved F or W. A D gene is named only where the DNA matches it firmly. The size of a clone is reported for some rows only, either as once, few or many, or as a class for expanded clones.

V gene: TRBV4-2
J gene: TRBJ2-4
D gene: TRBD2
clone size: NA
CDR3 protein: CASSQVAGNIRENIQYF
CDR3 DNA: TGTGCCAGCAGCCAAGTAGCGGGAAATATACGAGAGAACATTCAGTACTTC

V gene: TRBV7-7
J gene: TRBJ2-1
D gene: TRBD2
clone size: NA
CDR3 protein: CASSFGTSGRFDEQFF
CDR3 DNA: TGTGCCAGCAGCTTTGGGACTAGCGGGAGGTTCGATGAGCAGTTCTTC

V gene: TRBV2
J gene: TRBJ1-5
D gene: NA
clone size: NA
CDR3 protein: CASMRDDRSNQPQHF
CDR3 DNA: TGTGCCAGCATGAGGGACGACAGGAGCAATCAGCCCCAGCATTTT

V gene: TRBV2
J gene: TRBJ1-1
D gene: NA
clone size: NA
CDR3 protein: CASNVYGATEAFF
CDR3 DNA: TGTGCCAGCAACGTGTATGGGGCCACTGAAGCTTTCTTT

V gene: TRBV15
J gene: TRBJ2-7
D gene: NA
clone size: few
CDR3 protein: CATSSRESRYEQYF
CDR3 DNA: TGTGCCACCAGCAGCCGGGAGTCACGCTACGAGCAGTACTTC

V gene: TRBV27
J gene: TRBJ2-4
D gene: TRBD2
clone size: few
CDR3 protein: CASGRLANLRENIQYF
CDR3 DNA: TGTGCCAGCGGCCGACTAGCGAACTTGAGAGAAAACATTCAGTACTTC

V gene: TRBV27
J gene: TRBJ2-7
D gene: TRBD1
clone size: NA
CDR3 protein: CASSFGLQQGNAYEQYF
CDR3 DNA: TGTGCCAGCAGTTTCGGCCTCCAACAGGGGAACGCTTACGAGCAGTACTTC

V gene: TRBV20-1
J gene: TRBJ2-5
D gene: NA
clone size: NA
CDR3 protein: CSASASGETQYF
CDR3 DNA: TGCAGTGCTAGCGCCAGCGGGGAGACCCAGTACTTC

V gene: TRBV5-1
J gene: TRBJ2-1
D gene: NA
clone size: few
CDR3 protein: CASSTGPLNNEQFF
CDR3 DNA: TGCGCCAGCAGCACAGGGCCCCTAAACAATGAGCAGTTCTTC

V gene: TRBV5-6
J gene: TRBJ2-7
D gene: NA
clone size: NA
CDR3 protein: CASSLESIVRGYEQYF
CDR3 DNA: TGTGCCAGCAGCTTGGAGTCTATCGTGCGAGGCTACGAGCAGTACTTC

V gene: TRBV6-5
J gene: TRBJ2-1
D gene: NA
clone size: NA
CDR3 protein: CASSYDESTAYNEQFF
CDR3 DNA: TGTGCCAGCAGTTACGACGAGAGTACGGCATACAATGAGCAGTTCTTC

V gene: TRBV10-1
J gene: TRBJ2-5
D gene: TRBD1
clone size: many
CDR3 protein: CASSERPDRETQYF
CDR3 DNA: TGCGCCAGCAGTGAGCGTCCGGACAGGGAGACCCAGTACTTC

V gene: TRBV20-1
J gene: TRBJ2-1
D gene: NA
clone size: few
CDR3 protein: CSARDLLPLGGDDLYNEQFF
CDR3 DNA: TGCAGTGCTAGAGATCTCCTCCCTCTGGGCGGGGACGACCTCTACAATGAGCAGTTCTTC

V gene: TRBV9
J gene: TRBJ2-7
D gene: NA
clone size: few
CDR3 protein: CASSVEPNPYEQYF
CDR3 DNA: TGTGCCAGCAGCGTAGAACCGAACCCCTACGAGCAGTACTTC

V gene: TRBV10-3
J gene: TRBJ2-5
D gene: TRBD2
clone size: NA
CDR3 protein: CAISASGVGLETQYF
CDR3 DNA: TGTGCCATCAGCGCTAGCGGGGTGGGCCTTGAGACCCAGTACTTC

V gene: TRBV4-2
J gene: TRBJ1-2
D gene: NA
clone size: few
CDR3 protein: CASSQEAGSRGYTF
CDR3 DNA: TGTGCCAGCAGCCAAGAGGCAGGGTCACGTGGCTACACCTTC

V gene: TRBV28
J gene: TRBJ2-1
D gene: NA
clone size: NA
CDR3 protein: CASSFIGEFSYNEQFF
CDR3 DNA: TGTGCCAGCAGTTTCATAGGGGAGTTCTCCTACAATGAGCAGTTCTTC

V gene: TRBV27
J gene: TRBJ2-7
D gene: NA
clone size: few
CDR3 protein: CASSLSPTGSYEQYF
CDR3 DNA: TGTGCCAGCAGTTTATCCCCGACAGGCTCCTACGAGCAGTACTTC

V gene: TRBV7-9
J gene: TRBJ2-3
D gene: TRBD2
clone size: NA
CDR3 protein: CASSSTSRDTDTQYF
CDR3 DNA: TGTGCCAGCAGCTCGACTAGCCGCGATACAGATACGCAGTATTTT

V gene: TRBV29-1
J gene: TRBJ2-5
D gene: TRBD1
clone size: NA
CDR3 protein: CSVLPTRTGLETQYF
CDR3 DNA: TGCAGCGTTCTCCCGACGCGGACAGGGTTAGAGACCCAGTACTTC

V gene: TRBV7-9
J gene: TRBJ2-1
D gene: TRBD1
clone size: NA
CDR3 protein: CASSQTLTGVNEQFF
CDR3 DNA: TGTGCCAGCAGCCAGACCCTGACAGGGGTGAATGAGCAGTTCTTC

V gene: TRBV2
J gene: TRBJ2-1
D gene: NA
clone size: few
CDR3 protein: CASRWRLDRALSYNEQFF
CDR3 DNA: TGTGCCAGCAGGTGGAGGCTAGATAGGGCCCTAAGCTACAATGAGCAGTTCTTC

V gene: TRBV6-6
J gene: TRBJ2-5
D gene: TRBD1
clone size: few
CDR3 protein: CASILNAFGTGKETQYF
CDR3 DNA: TGTGCCAGCATCTTAAATGCTTTCGGGACAGGGAAAGAGACCCAGTACTTC

V gene: TRBV25-1
J gene: TRBJ2-3
D gene: NA
clone size: NA
CDR3 protein: CASRSREGSGGGRWYF
CDR3 DNA: TGTGCCAGCAGGAGCCGGGAGGGTTCAGGGGGCGGCCGTTGGTATTTT

V gene: TRBV10-3
J gene: TRBJ2-5
D gene: NA
clone size: few
CDR3 protein: CAISDETGRMGPQETQYF
CDR3 DNA: TGTGCCATCAGTGACGAGACAGGGAGGATGGGGCCCCAAGAGACCCAGTACTTC

V gene: TRBV6-1
J gene: TRBJ2-7
D gene: NA
clone size: NA
CDR3 protein: CASRTVGYYEQYF
CDR3 DNA: TGTGCCAGCAGGACAGTAGGTTACTACGAGCAGTACTTC

V gene: TRBV12-3/TRBV12-4
J gene: TRBJ2-2
D gene: NA
clone size: NA
CDR3 protein: CASSSTGFGGSTGELFF
CDR3 DNA: TGTGCCAGCAGTTCTACAGGGTTCGGGGGTAGCACCGGGGAGCTGTTTTTT

V gene: TRBV29-1
J gene: TRBJ2-1
D gene: TRBD1
clone size: NA
CDR3 protein: CSVEGGRTGGFHSYNEQFF
CDR3 DNA: TGCAGCGTTGAAGGAGGGAGGACAGGGGGCTTTCACTCCTACAATGAGCAGTTCTTC

V gene: TRBV27
J gene: TRBJ1-6
D gene: TRBD1
clone size: NA
CDR3 protein: CASSYRDRDNSPLHF
CDR3 DNA: TGTGCCAGCAGTTACCGGGACAGGGATAATTCACCCCTCCACTTT